This T cell receptor beta chain came from a study of cytomegalovirus exposure and HLA in healthy donors. Turning to this clone: This sample also contains other DNA sequences that code for the same CDR3.

With 2 bases removed from V and 2 bases from J, the gap between germline ends came to 7 bases. The V gene's germline CDR1 is SGDLS and CDR2 YYNGEE. The CDR3 contains 13 residues. Donors counted as nominally healthy when sampled, yet unrecorded immune exposures were likely. PCR primers comprised 60 Vbeta and 13 Jbeta primers. TCRdb's table, derived via immunoSEQ multiplex PCR, lists solely in-frame clones and lacks some. In the table there are 170,000 or so clones, almost 85% of which are singletons. The source of this sequence is a girl aged 5-17 years in good health and CMV-seropositive. Material: PBMCs. The chain links TRBV9 to TRBJ1-2; the D is unclear. The CDR3 spells CASSVTENYGYTF. CDR3 DNA sequence: TGTGCCAGCAGCGTCACAGAAAACTATGGCTACACCTTC.